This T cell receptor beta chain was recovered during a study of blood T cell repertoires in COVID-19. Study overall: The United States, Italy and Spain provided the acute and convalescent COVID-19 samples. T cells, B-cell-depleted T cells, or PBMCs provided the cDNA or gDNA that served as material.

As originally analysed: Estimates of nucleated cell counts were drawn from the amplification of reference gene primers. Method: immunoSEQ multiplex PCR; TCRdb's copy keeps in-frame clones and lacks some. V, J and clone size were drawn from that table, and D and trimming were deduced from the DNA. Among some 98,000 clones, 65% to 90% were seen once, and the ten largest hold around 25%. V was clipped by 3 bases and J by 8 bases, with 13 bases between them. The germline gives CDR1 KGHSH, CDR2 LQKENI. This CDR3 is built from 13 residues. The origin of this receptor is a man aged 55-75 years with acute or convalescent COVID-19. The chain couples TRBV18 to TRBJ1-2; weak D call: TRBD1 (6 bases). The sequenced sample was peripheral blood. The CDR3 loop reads CASSPDSPVGYTF. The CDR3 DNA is TGTGCCAGCTCACCGGACAGTCCCGTCGGCTACACCTTC.